This T cell receptor (beta chain) was found in a study of PD-L1 blockade in urothelial cancer. On the study more broadly: Patients initiated atezolizumab in the mid-2010s at 1,200 mg intravenously every 3 weeks. Men with urothelial cancer arising in the bladder made up about nine tenths of the roughly 29 patients. Blood was tested 3 weeks (second dose) and 6 weeks into treatment.

Germline CDR1 and CDR2: SGHRS and YFSETQ. CDR3 length: 18 amino acids. V lost 0 bases and J lost 4; bases outside the gene matches: 14. This clone was recorded a few times. Stated time point: peripheral blood 6 weeks after treatment start. Per-patient samples, pretreatment and on-treatment, numbered 1 to 8. Libraries were prepared by immunoSEQ multiplex PCR; TCRdb keeps only in-frame clonotypes and omits some of them. The table has around 40,000 clones, approximately 82% seen once. The TCR originated in a man aged 55 to 70 with urothelial cancer. Sequenced here: PBMCs, sampled around atezolizumab (anti-PD-L1) treatment. This chain uses TRBV5-1 with TRBJ2-7, with TRBD1 matching 9 bases. The CDR3 spells CASSLGPLGTGLQYEQYF. The CDR3 DNA sequence: TGCGCCAGCAGCTTGGGTCCCCTTGGGACAGGGCTTCAATACGAGCAGTACTTC.